The 24 T cell receptor beta chains below come from one sample, sequenced in a study of monozygotic twins with inflammatory bowel disease. TCRdb reprocessed the 5' RACE reads and stores each CDR3 protein as one record, lacking DNA. Found here are over 200,000 distinct CDR3 sequences; the top ten clones hold around 1.5%. Sequencing input: blood. The receptors derive from a human donor with ulcerative colitis or Crohn's disease, or a healthy co-twin of an affected twin (not recorded which).

The rearrangement uses TRBV5-1 and TRBJ1-4; TCRdb picks TRBD1, but there is no DNA to check that call. The CDR3 consists of 16 residues. Germline CDR1 and CDR2: SGHRS and YFSETQ. The CDR3 here is CASSLYTAPPNEKLFF.

The V gene is TRBV11-2, the J gene TRBJ1-2. CDR1 SGHAT and CDR2 FQNNGV come from the germline V gene. The CDR3 spans 15 residues. CDR3 protein: CASSRSITAPGGYTF.

The chain joins TRBV5-1 to TRBJ2-1. CDR1 and CDR2 from the germline V gene are SGHRS and YFSETQ. The CDR3 length is 16 residues. The CDR3 loop is CASRLAGQGSYNEQFF.

The J gene is TRBJ1-2, the V gene TRBV12-3 or TRBV12-4; TCRdb names TRBD1, which stays unverified in the absence of DNA. This CDR3 is 15 amino acids long. The CDR3: CASSLGQGLYYGYTF.

The chain is built from TRBV10-3 and TRBJ1-1. CDR1 ENHRY and CDR2 SYGVKD come from the germline V gene. This CDR3 region has 13 residues. The CDR3 loop reads CAIDPGGGTEAFF.

The CDR3 here is CASSREGQGAYTIYF. The V and J genes are TRBV7-2 and TRBJ1-3; lacking DNA, the TRBD1 call made by TCRdb goes unchecked. CDR1 and CDR2 (germline): SGHTA, FQGNSA. CDR3 length: 15 residues.

The CDR3 spells CASSPQGSSYNEQFF. The chain joins TRBV5-1 to TRBJ2-1; TCRdb gives TRBD1 as the D gene, but with no DNA this cannot be confirmed. This CDR3 region has 15 residues. CDR1 is SGHRS and CDR2 is YFSETQ in the germline V gene.

The rearrangement links TRBV7-6 to TRBJ2-5. This CDR3 region has 14 residues. The germline V gene encodes CDR1 SGHVS and CDR2 FNYEAQ. The chain's CDR3 is CASSSGLVEETQYF.

The chain recombines TRBV4-1 with TRBJ2-6; TCRdb's D call of TRBD1 is untestable without DNA. The CDR3 length is 17 residues. Germline assignment: CDR1 MGHRA and CDR2 YSYEKL. The CDR3 is CASSPGQATSGANVLTF.

The chain recombines TRBV29-1 with TRBJ2-3; the D gene TCRdb calls, TRBD1, cannot be checked with no DNA. Germline CDR1 reads SQVTM; CDR2 reads ANQGSEA. This CDR3 is 15 amino acids long. The CDR3 loop reads CSVAALGTSTDTQYF.

This chain uses TRBV5-1 with TRBJ2-7. The V gene's germline CDR1 is SGHRS and CDR2 YFSETQ. This CDR3 is 14 amino acids long. CDR3 residues: CASSPDGDSYEQYF.

The chain has TRBV20-1 and TRBJ2-1; TCRdb's D gene call, TRBD1, goes unchecked for lack of DNA. Germline V CDR1 and CDR2: DFQATT, SNEGSKA (reference sequence). The CDR3 runs to 18 residues. The CDR3 loop reads CSALSDLWGQVSYNEQFF.

The gene calls are TRBV15 and TRBJ2-7; TCRdb reports TRBD1, a call that lacks DNA to check it against. Germline CDR1 and CDR2: LNHNV and YYDKDF (reference sequence). CDR3 length: 15 amino acids. The CDR3 sequence: CATSRETGLYYEQYF.

The chain links TRBV7-8 to TRBJ2-2. Germline values: CDR1 SGHVS, CDR2 FQNEAQ. The CDR3 is 12 amino acids. The chain's CDR3 is CASSLVNGELFF.

This chain joins TRBV2 and TRBJ2-7; TCRdb's D call of TRBD1 is untestable without DNA. Germline V gene lookup returns CDR1 SNHLY and CDR2 FYNNEI. The CDR3 has 14 residues. CDR3 region: CASSFGQSSYEQYF. Looking up the rest from reference TRBV2 and TRBJ2-7 gives the full variable domain: EPEVTQTPSHQVTQMGQEVILRCVPISNHLYFYWYRQILGQKVEFLVSFYNNEISEKSEIFDDQFSVERPDGSNFTLKIRSTKLEDSAMYFCASSFGQSSYEQYFGPGTRLTVT.

The chain recombines TRBV12-3 or TRBV12-4 with TRBJ2-5; TCRdb reports TRBD1, a call that lacks DNA to check it against. There are 16 residues in the CDR3. The CDR3 loop is CASSLVPGGLSETQYF.

The CDR3 is CASSLGTGYSNQPQHF. The genes are TRBV5-1 and TRBJ1-5; TCRdb names TRBD1, which stays unverified in the absence of DNA. This CDR3 has 16 residues. CDR1 and CDR2 from the germline V gene are SGHRS and YFSETQ.

J is TRBJ1-4 and V is TRBV7-9. The CDR3 spans 15 residues. CDR1 SEHNR and CDR2 FQNEAQ come from the germline V gene (reference sequence). CDR3 residues: CATANPLDLDGKLFF.

This sequence joins TRBV20-1 and TRBJ2-1; with no DNA, the TCRdb D assignment of TRBD2 cannot be verified. Germline V CDR1 and CDR2: DFQATT, SNEGSKA (reference sequence). This CDR3 is built from 17 residues. CDR3 region: CSATGFGGGNSYNEQFF.

The gene calls are TRBV6-5 and TRBJ1-2; the D call from TCRdb, TRBD1, cannot be confirmed without DNA. Per germline, CDR1 MNHEY and CDR2 SVGAGI. This CDR3 is built from 11 residues. The CDR3 sequence is CASRRQDGYTF.

V usage is TRBV5-4 and J usage is TRBJ2-4; the TCRdb call, TRBD1, lacks DNA for checking. Looked up from germline, CDR1 is SGHNT and CDR2 is YYREEE (reference sequence). The CDR3 runs to 12 residues. The CDR3 loop is CASSLDRQIQYF. Complete variable domain (other parts from reference TRBV5-4 and TRBJ2-4): ETGVTQSPTHLIKTRGQQVTLRCSSQSGHNTVSWYQQALGQGPQFIFQYYREEENGRGNFPPRFSGLQFPNYSSELNVNALELDDSALYLCASSLDRQIQYFGAGTRLSVL.

This chain links TRBV5-6 with TRBJ2-1; the D call of TRBD2 rests on TCRdb alone, since no DNA is present to check it. This CDR3 is built from 13 residues. Germline CDR1 SGHDT, CDR2 YYEEEE. This CDR3 reads CASSFTSFNEQFF.

This sequence joins TRBV6-6 and TRBJ2-5; TCRdb gives TRBD2 as the D gene, but with no DNA this cannot be confirmed. The CDR3 contains 14 residues. CDR1 and CDR2 from the germline V gene are MNHNY and SVGAGI (reference sequence). The CDR3 loop is CASTLAGGQETQYF.

The chain employs TRBV13 and TRBJ2-3; as DNA is missing, the TRBD2 call by TCRdb cannot be tested. The length of the CDR3 is 16 residues. Germline values: CDR1 PRHDT, CDR2 FYEKMQ (reference sequence). CDR3 loop: CASSAGTSGGTDTQYF.